The clone carrying this T cell receptor (beta chain) was seen many times. No antigen is known for it. The record originates from a study of T cells in Graves' hyperthyroidism and ophthalmopathy. Whole-study context: Any treatment followed the collection of peripheral blood at initial diagnosis. Study-level points and caveats: In the analysis, a 13 V-J model separated ophthalmopathy from stable hyperthyroidism.

Over 18 months, lack of ophthalmopathy progression marked Graves' hyperthyroidism as stable. Uncontrolled infection, other autoimmune disease, pregnancy and lactation each barred patients from inclusion. Germline V gives CDR1 ENHRY, CDR2 SYGVKD. The junction had 9 bases not matched to a gene; V was cut back by 5 bases and J by 5 bases. CDR3 length: 16 residues. TCR beta CDR3 regions were amplified from RNA transcripts. An initial round of RT-PCR targeting the TCR CDR3 relied on the HTBI primer set. MiXCR, run by TCRdb on the multiplex PCR reads, gives a single entry per CDR3 protein. The data contain under 450,000 distinct CDR3 sequences, approximately 14% of them singletons.

The source of this sequence is a young woman with Graves' hyperthyroidism. The source material was blood. V usage is TRBV10-3 and J usage is TRBJ2-1; 10 bases line up with TRBD1. The CDR3 spells CAISPRDRGRDNEQFF. CDR3 DNA sequence: TGTGCCATCAGTCCGAGGGACAGGGGACGGGACAATGAGCAGTTCTTC.